This T cell receptor (beta chain) derives from a study of Ad26.COV2.S vaccination and SARS-CoV-2 variants. The germline V gene encodes CDR1 SGHRS and CDR2 YFSETQ. The CDR3 runs to 15 residues. Trimming took off 1 base at V and 0 bases at J, with 8 bases between the two ends. The method was immunoSEQ multiplex PCR; TCRdb's version includes in-frame clones alone and lacks a portion of them. There are around 350,000 clones in the sample; roughly nine tenths occur only once, and 3.9% lies in the top ten. This receptor was obtained from a human donor who had recovered from COVID-19. This chain uses TRBV5-1 with TRBJ1-5; perhaps TRBD1 as D (5 bases). The specimen was peripheral blood, collected after recovery from COVID-19. This CDR3 is CASSLWGDSNQPQHF. DNA for the CDR3: TGCGCCAGCAGCTTGTGGGGGGATAGCAATCAGCCCCAGCATTTT.